What follows are 6 T cell receptor beta chains derived from one specimen sequenced in a study of cytomegalovirus exposure and HLA in healthy donors. The primer mix had 60 Vbeta and 13 Jbeta primers. Measured with immunoSEQ multiplex PCR; TCRdb has only the in-frame clones, and not every one. The table includes about 160,000 clones, roughly four fifths detected once. Sequencing was carried out using PBMCs. The origin of the receptors is a woman between 45 and 65 years old in good health and CMV-seronegative.

This chain connects TRBV9 to TRBJ1-4; weak D call: TRBD1 (6 bases). CDR1 SGDLS and CDR2 YYNGEE come from the germline V gene. The CDR3 runs 14 residues. The V gene lost 2 bases and the J gene lost 8 bases, with 13 bases spanning the gap. In DNA, the CDR3 is TGTGCCAGCAGCGTCAGACAGGAGAGGGAAAAACTGTTTTTT. Its translation is CASSVRQEREKLFF.

The CDR3: CASSPRTSGNYEQYF. The DNA for the CDR3 is TGTGCCAGCAGCCCTAGGACTAGCGGTAACTACGAGCAGTACTTC. J is TRBJ2-7 and V is TRBV14; the match to TRBD2 covers 10 bases. The CDR3 is made up of 15 amino acids. Germline assignment: CDR1 SGHDN and CDR2 FVKESK. V lost 4 bases, J lost 3 bases, and 6 bases stayed unmatched.

V usage is TRBV6-1 and J usage is TRBJ2-1; 8 bases map to TRBD2. CDR1 is MNHNS, CDR2 SASEGT, per germline. J lost 5 bases, V lost 8 bases, and 11 bases had no gene match. The CDR3 covers 15 residues. The CDR3 sequence is CASHPSGGLHNEQFF. The CDR3 DNA reads as TGTGCCAGCCACCCCAGCGGGGGCCTCCACAATGAGCAGTTCTTC.

V usage is TRBV30 and J usage is TRBJ2-2; TRBD2 matches at 14 bases. CDR1 is GTSNPN, CDR2 SVGIG, per germline (reference sequence). Unmatched junction bases numbered 8, after V lost 4 bases and J lost 7 bases. CDR3 length: 16 amino acids. The CDR3 DNA reads as TGTGCCTGGACCCTCGGACTAGCGGGAGGAGGCGGGGAGCTGTTTTTT. Amino acid sequence: CAWTLGLAGGGGELFF.

The CDR3 DNA sequence: TGTGCCAGTAGTCACAGGGGGGACACTGAAGCTTTCTTT. It specifies CASSHRGDTEAFF. This chain connects TRBV19 to TRBJ1-1; 8 bases are shared with TRBD1. CDR1 is LNHDA, CDR2 SQIVND, per germline (reference sequence). The CDR3 loop spans 13 amino acids. V gave up 5 bases and J gave up 3 bases; unmatched junction bases: 2.

The chain employs TRBV19 and TRBJ1-2, with D perhaps matching TRBD1 (5 bases). Germline V gene data show CDR1 as LNHDA and CDR2 as SQIVND (reference sequence). The CDR3 spans 15 residues. The ends were cut back, 4 bases at V and 2 bases at J, with 14 bases in the middle. This chain's CDR3 is CASSTPAGGNYGYTF. The DNA for the CDR3 is TGTGCCAGTAGTACTCCCGCGGGGGGAAACTATGGCTACACCTTC.